A selection of T cell receptor beta chains follows, all from one sample in a study of identical twins. Via MiXCR, TCRdb re-called the 5' RACE reads, giving one row per CDR3 protein. Of 570,000 or so distinct CDR3 sequences in the sample, more than 9% were seen once. This sample also appeared in a second study, on yellow fever vaccine responses in identical twins.

Sequencing input: PBMCs. The receptors stem from a woman aged 18 to 35 in good health. Both conserved end residues are part of each CDR3. The order of the fields is V gene, J gene, D gene, clone size, CDR3 DNA, CDR3 protein. The D gene is left open where the match is weak. Clone size is stated in some rows and not others, as once, few, many or a class when expanded.

>TRBV6-6|TRBJ2-1|.|many
TGTGCCAGCGAAGGTAGGCGGAATGAGCAGTTCTTC
CASEGRRNEQFF
>TRBV12-3/TRBV12-4|TRBJ2-4|TRBD2|few
TGTGCCAGCAGGCTAAAGGGGACTAGCGGGAGCATTTCTTGGAACATTCAGTACTTC
CASRLKGTSGSISWNIQYF
>TRBV12-3/TRBV12-4|TRBJ2-3|.|many
TGTGCCAGCAGTTTAGGTGGCACCCGGGGTACAGATACGCAGTATTTT
CASSLGGTRGTDTQYF
>TRBV7-6|TRBJ2-5|.|once
TGTGCCAGCAACTTAGAGTACGGCCAAGAGACCCAGTACTTC
CASNLEYGQETQYF
>TRBV7-8|TRBJ2-1|.|many
TGTGCCAGCACCCCGCAGTTCTTC
CASTPQFF
>TRBV7-2|TRBJ2-7|.|many
TGTGCCAGCAGCTTGGGTGGGACCGATTACGAGCAGTACTTC
CASSLGGTDYEQYF
>TRBV14|TRBJ2-1|.|.
TGTGCCAGCAGCCAAGATCCTCGCAAATACAATGAGCAGTTCTTC
CASSQDPRKYNEQFF
>TRBV5-5|TRBJ2-3|.|many
TGTGCCAGCAGCTTGAGACTAGACACAGATACGCAGTATTTT
CASSLRLDTDTQYF
>TRBV4-3|TRBJ2-3|TRBD2|many
TGCGCCAGCAGCCCGGGCGGGAGTTTCATGTCAGATACGCAGTATTTT
CASSPGGSFMSDTQYF
>TRBV5-1|TRBJ2-1|TRBD2|many
TGCGCCAGCAGACGGGGGGGAGAGTCTGAGCAGTTCTTC
CASRRGGESEQFF
>TRBV29-1|TRBJ2-7|.|.
TGCAGCGTTGAAGAGGTGGACGGCTACGAGCAGTACTTC
CSVEEVDGYEQYF
>TRBV6-5|TRBJ2-7|.|many
TGTGCCAGCAGTCAAGGGGGACACGAGCAGTACTTC
CASSQGGHEQYF
>TRBV5-1|TRBJ2-2|TRBD1|few
TGCGCCAGCAGTACTTGGGGACAGGGGAACACCGGGGAGCTGTTTTTT
CASSTWGQGNTGELFF
>TRBV5-1|TRBJ1-5|TRBD1|.
TGCGCCAGCAGCCTGACAGGGATCCGCAATCAGCCCCAGCATTTT
CASSLTGIRNQPQHF
>TRBV6-1|TRBJ2-4|.|.
TGTGCCAGCAGATCCGACAGGCTAGACCTAGCCAAAAACATTCAGTACTTC
CASRSDRLDLAKNIQYF
>TRBV5-6|TRBJ1-1|.|few
TGTGCCAGCAGCGGCAGCGGGCACAACACTGAAGCTTTCTTT
CASSGSGHNTEAFF
>TRBV2|TRBJ1-3|.|many
TGTGCCAGCAGCCGAGACATACCCTCTGGAAACACCATATATTTT
CASSRDIPSGNTIYF
>TRBV29-1|TRBJ2-5|.|many
TGCAGCGTAGATAGCCCAGACAGATTCGGGACCCAGTACTTC
CSVDSPDRFGTQYF
>TRBV12-3/TRBV12-4|TRBJ2-3|.|.
TGTGCCAGCATCTTGGGGGGCACAGATACGCAGTATTTT
CASILGGTDTQYF
>TRBV7-6|TRBJ2-2|TRBD2|.
TGTGCCAGCAGCCCTACTTTTCTCGGACTAGCGGGGAACACCGGGGAGCTGTTTTTT
CASSPTFLGLAGNTGELFF
>TRBV3-1|TRBJ2-6|.|.
TGTGCCAGCGGCCAAGGGGGATCGGCTGGGGCCAACGTCCTGACTTTC
CASGQGGSAGANVLTF
>TRBV20-1|TRBJ2-7|.|.
TGCAGTGCAAAGGCCCGAGCCTACGAGCAGTACTTC
CSAKARAYEQYF
>TRBV28|TRBJ2-1|TRBD2|many
TGTGCCAGTACCCCGGGGGGGTACAATGAGCAGTTCTTC
CASTPGGYNEQFF
>TRBV6-2/TRBV6-3|TRBJ2-7|.|many
TGTGCCAGCAGTTTCGGGATCTACGAGCAGTACTTC
CASSFGIYEQYF
>TRBV10-3|TRBJ2-7|TRBD2|.
TGTGCCATCAGCCCATGGACTAGCGGAACCTACGAGCAGTACTTC
CAISPWTSGTYEQYF
>TRBV20-1|TRBJ1-1|.|many
TGCAGTGCGGAGGCAGGAGCCCTTGAAGCTTTCTTT
CSAEAGALEAFF
>TRBV4-3|TRBJ2-3|TRBD2|many
TGCGCCAGCAGCCAAGGACTAGCGGGAGGGCCAGATACGCAGTATTTT
CASSQGLAGGPDTQYF
>TRBV7-9|TRBJ2-7|TRBD1|.
TGTGCCAGCAGCGCCCCGGGACAGGGTAGATCCGAGCAGTACTTC
CASSAPGQGRSEQYF
>TRBV29-1|TRBJ2-1|TRBD2|many
TGCAGCGTCATCGGACTAGCGGGGACCTACAATGAGCAGTTCTTC
CSVIGLAGTYNEQFF
>TRBV3-1|TRBJ2-3|TRBD2|.
TGTGCCAGCAGCCCCCGGACTAGCGGGGGGGCCAGAGATACGCAGTATTTT
CASSPRTSGGARDTQYF
>TRBV11-2|TRBJ1-4|.|few
TGTGCCAGCAGCTCGGACAGCTATAATGAAAAACTGTTTTTT
CASSSDSYNEKLFF
>TRBV28|TRBJ2-7|.|.
TGTGCCAGCAACCGTGACAACCGCTACGAGCAGTACTTC
CASNRDNRYEQYF
>TRBV12-3/TRBV12-4|TRBJ1-6|.|.
TGTGCCAGCAAGCTCACCCAAATTAATTCACCCCTCCACTTT
CASKLTQINSPLHF
>TRBV5-4|TRBJ2-1|.|many
TGTGCCAGCAGCTTGGCAATAGTCCCCCGGGACTTCCCCCCGGGGAATGAGCAGTTCTTC
CASSLAIVPRDFPPGNEQFF
>TRBV6-1|TRBJ2-1|.|few
TGTGCCAGCAGGCTACAGGGTATCAATGAGCAGTTCTTC
CASRLQGINEQFF
>TRBV6-2/TRBV6-3|TRBJ2-7|.|.
TGTGCCAGCACCGCACAGGGATACGAGCAGTACTTC
CASTAQGYEQYF
>TRBV13|TRBJ1-1|.|.
TGTGCCAGCAGCTTTCTTCCAGGGAAGAACACTGAAGCTTTCTTT
CASSFLPGKNTEAFF
>TRBV5-5|TRBJ2-1|.|many
TGTGCCAGCAGCTTGGGTCCCGACAATGAGCAGTTCTTC
CASSLGPDNEQFF
>TRBV28|TRBJ1-1|.|few
TGTGCCAGCAGTCTACCGACAGCCGAGGGGGGGAACGCTTTCTTT
CASSLPTAEGGNAFF
>TRBV28|TRBJ2-7|TRBD2|many
TGTGCCAGCAGTTTAGGGCGGGGGAGCTCCTACGAGCAGTACTTC
CASSLGRGSSYEQYF
>TRBV6-2/TRBV6-3|TRBJ1-1|TRBD1|.
TGTGCCAGCAGGGACAGGGGCACGGGAAACACTGAAGCTTTCTTT
CASRDRGTGNTEAFF
>TRBV4-2|TRBJ2-7|TRBD1|few
TGTGCCAGCAGCCTCCCCGACAGGGGCGAGCAGTACTTC
CASSLPDRGEQYF
>TRBV7-6|TRBJ2-7|.|many
TGTGCCAGCAGCTTAGTGAAAGGGGACGAGCAGTACTTC
CASSLVKGDEQYF
>TRBV7-3|TRBJ2-1|.|.
TGTGCCAGCAGCTTGGAAACAGGGCCCTTACAACGGAATGAGCAGTTCTTC
CASSLETGPLQRNEQFF
>TRBV4-1|TRBJ1-2|.|.
TGCGCCAGCAGGCAGAACCCCTCGGGGACCGGCTATGGCTACACCTTC
CASRQNPSGTGYGYTF
>TRBV12-3/TRBV12-4|TRBJ2-7|.|.
TGTGCCAGCAGTACGTTGGGGGGCTACGAGCAGTACTTC
CASSTLGGYEQYF
>TRBV12-3/TRBV12-4|TRBJ1-6|TRBD1|many
TGTGCCAGCAGTCCCACAGGGGATCTTTCACCCCTCCACTTT
CASSPTGDLSPLHF